This T cell receptor (beta chain) was observed in a study of T cell changes during pregnancy in multiple sclerosis. The CDR3 totals 14 residues. Trimming took 2 bases from V and 1 from J, leaving 9 bases between them. Sequenced by immunoSEQ multiplex PCR; TCRdb stores in-frame clones only, minus some. The sample holds fewer than 85,000 clones; over 85% are singletons and the top ten take just under 2%. The chain joins TRBV6-7 to TRBJ2-7; possible D gene TRBD1, 6 bases. TRBV6-7 qualifies as an ORF whose function is uncertain. The source is a female donor with multiple sclerosis, enrolled in a pregnancy study. The material sequenced was peripheral blood, taken in the second trimester of pregnancy. The CDR3 spells CASSYPGQSYEQYF. DNA for the CDR3: TGTGCCAGCAGTTACCCCGGACAGTCCTACGAGCAGTACTTC.